Each of the 21 T cell receptor beta chains below was sequenced from the same sample in a study of CD8+ T cells in alopecia areata. Sample treatment: oral pan-JAK inhibitor, 5-10 mg twice daily. It was cDNA, reverse transcribed from extracted RNA, that served as the sequencing template. Here immunoSEQ multiplex PCR was the method, and the copy in TCRdb shows in-frame clones only, minus some. Of about 200,000 clones detected, under 40% appear once; the ten largest clones hold just under 0.5%. Sequencing used CD4+ T cells sorted from blood, obtained around week 30, from a patient treated with tofacitinib. Source of these receptors: a human donor with alopecia areata.

This clone turned up a few times. The J gene is TRBJ2-1, the V gene TRBV6-6, with D maybe TRBD2 (7 bases). Germline lookup yields CDR1 MNHNY and CDR2 SVGAGI (reference sequence). V dropped 6 bases and J dropped 2 bases, with 11 bases sitting between them. The CDR3 consists of 14 residues. The CDR3 DNA follows: TGTGCCAGCAGCCCGGGGGGCCCCTACAATGAGCAGTTCTTC. Encoded protein: CASSPGGPYNEQFF.

Points on this clone: Other DNA sequences from this sample encode an identical CDR3 as well. Here the CDR3 reads CASSVGGYGYTF. The CDR3 nucleotides read TGTGCCAGCAGCGTGGGTGGCTATGGCTACACCTTC. The chain combines TRBV9 with TRBJ1-2; D remains ambiguous. Germline CDR1 SGDLS, CDR2 YYNGEE. CDR3 length: 12 residues. Trimming removed 2 bases at V and 4 bases at J, with 6 bases between.

This clone has more than one count but fewer than ten. The chain couples TRBV9 to TRBJ2-4, with D perhaps matching TRBD1 (5 bases). CDR1 and CDR2 (germline): SGDLS, YYNGEE. The length of the CDR3 is 13 residues. Between the trimmed V and J ends, which lost 0 bases and 8 bases, there was a span of 9 bases. The CDR3 DNA reads TGTGCCAGCAGCGTAGGGCTAGGGGACATTCAGTACTTC. Encoded protein: CASSVGLGDIQYF.

The chain has TRBV19 and TRBJ2-1; 11 bases match TRBD2. Germline CDR1 is LNHDA and CDR2 is SQIVND (reference sequence). The CDR3 runs 17 residues. V shed 9 bases, J shed 3 bases, and the junction held 13 bases outside the gene matches. The CDR3 DNA reads TGTGCCAGCAAGACTAGCGGGGTTAATCCCTACTACAATGAGCAGTTCTTC. Residues: CASKTSGVNPYYNEQFF.

V is TRBV5-1 and J is TRBJ2-7; TRBD1 matches 9 bases. The CDR3 length is 15 residues. Germline V gene sequence: CDR1 SGHRS, CDR2 YFSETQ. Trimming at V came to 3 bases and at J to 2 bases, leaving 6 bases not matched to a gene. Written as DNA, the CDR3 is TGCGCCAGCAGCTCAAGGACAGGGGCCCCCTACGAGCAGTACTTC. Protein product: CASSSRTGAPYEQYF.

This clone is classed as medium-sized. The chain uses TRBV19 and TRBJ2-2, with 11 bases matching TRBD2. The germline CDR1 and CDR2 sequences are LNHDA and SQIVND (reference sequence). V lost 7 bases to trimming and J lost 6 bases; unmatched junction nucleotides: 4. The CDR3 has 14 amino acids. Here the CDR3 DNA reads TGTGCCAGTAAGACTAGCGGGACAGCCGGGGAGCTGTTTTTT. This sequence encodes CASKTSGTAGELFF.

The rearrangement links TRBV2 to TRBJ1-5; D perhaps matches TRBD1 (5 bases). This CDR3 contains 15 residues. V lost 1 base and J lost 7, with 14 bases in between. The germline CDR1 and CDR2 sequences are SNHLY and FYNNEI. The DNA for the CDR3 is TGTGCCAGCAGTGAAGGGGGCCAGCCCATCCAGCCCCAGCATTTT. Its translation is CASSEGGQPIQPQHF. Complete variable domain (other parts from reference TRBV2 and TRBJ1-5): EPEVTQTPSHQVTQMGQEVILRCVPISNHLYFYWYRQILGQKVEFLVSFYNNEISEKSEIFDDQFSVERPDGSNFTLKIRSTKLEDSAMYFCASSEGGQPIQPQHFGDGTRLSIL.

In the case of this clone: The same CDR3 also results from other DNA sequences found in this sample. The V call is TRBV30, the J call TRBJ1-2, with a weak D call TRBD1 (6 bases). Germline V gene sequence: CDR1 GTSNPN, CDR2 SVGIG (reference sequence). There are 11 residues in the CDR3. V was shortened by 2 bases and J by 7 bases, with 8 bases between the two germline ends. CDR3 loop: CAWSTGAGYTF. The DNA of the CDR3 is TGTGCCTGGAGTACGGGGGCTGGCTACACCTTC.

The chain uses TRBV4-1 and TRBJ2-7, with D perhaps TRBD1 (5 bases). This CDR3 region has 14 residues. V lost 0 bases to trimming and J lost 5 bases, with 11 bases between them. CDR1 and CDR2 (germline): MGHRA, YSYEKL. The CDR3 region is CASSQEWTRHEQYF. DNA of the CDR3: TGCGCCAGCAGCCAAGAATGGACACGACACGAGCAGTACTTC.

This clone appeared a few times. The chain is built from TRBV12-5 and TRBJ1-2; 7 positions match TRBD1. V was pared by 7 bases and J by 2 bases, with 7 bases of the junction left unmatched. The germline gives CDR1 LGHNT, CDR2 FRNRAP. There are 14 residues in the CDR3. CDR3 sequence reads: CASAPLGQNYGYTF. DNA for the CDR3: TGTGCTAGTGCTCCGCTGGGACAGAACTATGGCTACACCTTC.

CDR3 amino acids: CASSSRGETQYF. In nucleotides, the CDR3 is TGTGCCAGCAGCTCCAGGGGAGAGACCCAGTACTTC. The chain carries TRBV7-9 and TRBJ2-5; D is perhaps TRBD1 (6 bases). CDR3 length: 12 residues. Trimming removed 4 bases from V and 4 bases from J, with 7 bases in between. Germline V gives CDR1 SEHNR, CDR2 FQNEAQ (reference sequence).

This clone was detected a few times. The chain recombines TRBV28 with TRBJ2-1; D remains unclear. V was clipped by 4 bases and J by 9 bases, with 13 bases between them. The germline CDR1 and CDR2 sequences are MDHEN and SYDVKM. This CDR3 is built from 13 residues. The CDR3 bases are TGTGCCAGCAGTTCCCCCCCTAGTAGTGAGCAGTTCTTC. Translation gives CASSSPPSSEQFF.

For the CDR3, the DNA is TGTGCCAGCACCGAGAGTTGGGTGGAAAAGACCCAGTACTTC. Its protein is CASTESWVEKTQYF. The J gene is TRBJ2-5, the V gene TRBV11-2; D gene uncertain. The CDR3 totals 14 residues. V gave up 7 bases and J gave up 6 bases, with 18 bases separating them. Germline CDR1 SGHAT, CDR2 FQNNGV.

This clone was found a few times. The chain links TRBV11-2 to TRBJ2-5, with a tentative D call TRBD1 (6 bases). The CDR3 consists of 16 residues. Germline assignment: CDR1 SGHAT and CDR2 FQNNGV. Trimming took off 1 base at V and 1 base at J, with 13 bases between the two ends. The DNA for the CDR3 is TGTGCCAGCAGCTTAGTAGGACAGCTCTCCCAAGAGACCCAGTACTTC. It codes for CASSLVGQLSQETQYF.

The chain carries TRBV5-1 and TRBJ2-6; D uncertain. Germline V CDR1 and CDR2: SGHRS, YFSETQ. V lost 6 bases and J 4 bases, leaving 11 bases between the germline ends. The CDR3 covers 14 residues. The CDR3 DNA reads TGCGCCAGCAAAATCGGGCCCGGGGCCAACGTCCTGACTTTC. As protein: CASKIGPGANVLTF.

This clone came up a few times. The chain has TRBV6-5 and TRBJ1-6; 9 bases fit TRBD1. The ends lost 6 bases at V and 6 bases at J; junction bases unmatched: 6. The CDR3 is 15 amino acids. The germline V gene encodes CDR1 MNHEY and CDR2 SVGAGI. CDR3 residues: CASRRQGGSNSPLHF. DNA of the CDR3: TGTGCCAGCAGACGACAGGGGGGGAGTAATTCACCCCTCCACTTT.

This clone was recorded a few times. The V call is TRBV5-4, the J call TRBJ2-3, with 10 positions matching TRBD2. The CDR3 has 15 residues. J was trimmed by 6 bases and V by 4 bases; bases with no gene match: 8. Germline V gene sequence: CDR1 SGHNT, CDR2 YYREEE (reference sequence). Here the CDR3 DNA reads TGTGCCAGCAGCCGGACTAGCGGCCGGGCGGATACGCAGTATTTT. Protein sequence: CASSRTSGRADTQYF.

A few counts support this clone. The V gene is TRBV29-1, the J gene TRBJ2-7, with D maybe TRBD2 (5 bases). Germline loops: CDR1 SQVTM, CDR2 ANQGSEA. The CDR3 length is 14 residues. Trimming pared 4 bases from V and 2 bases from J, leaving 15 bases between. CDR3 in amino acids: CSVVLNGKAYEQYF. The CDR3 coding sequence is TGCAGCGTTGTGCTCAACGGGAAGGCCTACGAGCAGTACTTC.

This clone was counted between two and nine times. The CDR3 here is CASTARGGVDTQYF. The DNA for the CDR3 is TGCGCCAGCACCGCTCGAGGGGGTGTAGATACGCAGTATTTT. This sequence joins TRBV5-1 and TRBJ2-3; possible D gene TRBD1, 6 bases. Germline CDR1 reads SGHRS; CDR2 reads YFSETQ. The CDR3 extends over 14 amino acids. V lost 6 bases and J lost 5, with 16 bases in between.

This chain connects TRBV2 to TRBJ1-2; unclear D gene. From germline, CDR1 is SNHLY and CDR2 FYNNEI. Trimming shortened V by 3 bases and J by 7 bases, and 9 bases separated the two germline ends. This CDR3 contains 12 residues. The CDR3 protein is CASSEGGFGYTF. The CDR3 coding sequence is TGTGCCAGCAGTGAGGGTGGGTTTGGCTACACCTTC. Using reference TRBV2 and TRBJ1-2 for the parts outside the CDR3, the full variable domain is EPEVTQTPSHQVTQMGQEVILRCVPISNHLYFYWYRQILGQKVEFLVSFYNNEISEKSEIFDDQFSVERPDGSNFTLKIRSTKLEDSAMYFCASSEGGFGYTFGSGTRLTVV.

This chain uses TRBV29-1 with TRBJ2-3; D is possibly TRBD1 (5 bases). The germline V gene encodes CDR1 SQVTM and CDR2 ANQGSEA. The V and J ends lost 8 bases and 0 bases respectively, with 15 bases between them. CDR3 length: 14 amino acids. CDR3 protein: CSLRQKTSTDTQYF. CDR3 nucleotide sequence: TGCAGCCTCAGACAGAAGACTAGCACAGATACGCAGTATTTT.